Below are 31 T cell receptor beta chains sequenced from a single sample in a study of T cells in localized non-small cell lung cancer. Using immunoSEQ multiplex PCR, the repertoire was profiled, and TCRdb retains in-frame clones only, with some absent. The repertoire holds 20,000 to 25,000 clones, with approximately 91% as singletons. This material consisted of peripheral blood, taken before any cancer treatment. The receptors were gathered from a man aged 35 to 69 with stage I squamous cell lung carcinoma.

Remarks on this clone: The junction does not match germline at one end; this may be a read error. CDR3 residues: CASSQEPRSSEQYF. CDR3 nucleotide sequence: TGCGCCAGCAGCCAAGAGCCTAGATCCTCCGAGCAGTACTTC. This chain links TRBV4-1 with TRBJ2-7; D is undetermined. Germline V gene lookup returns CDR1 MGHRA and CDR2 YSYEKL. The CDR3 loop spans 14 amino acids.

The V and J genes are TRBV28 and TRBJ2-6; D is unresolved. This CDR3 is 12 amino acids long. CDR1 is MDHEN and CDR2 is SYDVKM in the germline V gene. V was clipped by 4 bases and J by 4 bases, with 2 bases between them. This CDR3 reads CASSSGANVLTF. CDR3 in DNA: TGTGCCAGCAGTTCCGGGGCCAACGTCCTGACTTTC.

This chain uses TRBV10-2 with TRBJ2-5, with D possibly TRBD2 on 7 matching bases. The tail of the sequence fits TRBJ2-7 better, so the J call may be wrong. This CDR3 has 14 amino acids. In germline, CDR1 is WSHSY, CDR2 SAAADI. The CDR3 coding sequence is TGCGCCAGCAGTGAGTCGGGGGGGCTATACGAGCAGTACTTC. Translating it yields CASSESGGLYEQYF.

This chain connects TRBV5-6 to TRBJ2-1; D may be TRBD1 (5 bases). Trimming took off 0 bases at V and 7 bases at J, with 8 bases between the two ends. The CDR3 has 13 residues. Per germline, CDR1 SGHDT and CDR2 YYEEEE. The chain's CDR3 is CASSLGQSNEQFF. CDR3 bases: TGTGCCAGCAGCTTGGGACAGAGTAATGAGCAGTTCTTC.

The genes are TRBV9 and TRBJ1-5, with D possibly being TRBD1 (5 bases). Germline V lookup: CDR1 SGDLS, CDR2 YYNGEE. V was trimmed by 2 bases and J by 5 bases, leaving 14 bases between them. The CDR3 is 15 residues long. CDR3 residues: CASSVLGGEDQPQHF. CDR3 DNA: TGTGCCAGCAGCGTTTTGGGGGGGGAAGATCAGCCCCAGCATTTT.

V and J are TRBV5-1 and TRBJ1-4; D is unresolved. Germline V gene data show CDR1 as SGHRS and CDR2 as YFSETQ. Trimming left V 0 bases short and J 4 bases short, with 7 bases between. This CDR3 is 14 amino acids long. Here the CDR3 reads CASSLGGNNEKLFF. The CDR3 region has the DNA TGCGCCAGCAGCTTGGGAGGAAATAATGAAAAACTGTTTTTT. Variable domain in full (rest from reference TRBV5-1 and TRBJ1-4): KAGVTQTPRYLIKTRGQQVTLSCSPISGHRSVSWYQQTPGQGLQFLFEYFSETQRNKGNFPGRFSGRQFSNSRSEMNVSTLELGDSALYLCASSLGGNNEKLFFGSGTQLSVL.

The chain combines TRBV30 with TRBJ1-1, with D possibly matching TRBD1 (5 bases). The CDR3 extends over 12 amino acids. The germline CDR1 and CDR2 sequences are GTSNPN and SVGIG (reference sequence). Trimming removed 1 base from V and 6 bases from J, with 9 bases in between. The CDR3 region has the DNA TGTGCCTGGAGTGGTGGGGGTTCTGAAGCTTTCTTT. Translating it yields CAWSGGGSEAFF.

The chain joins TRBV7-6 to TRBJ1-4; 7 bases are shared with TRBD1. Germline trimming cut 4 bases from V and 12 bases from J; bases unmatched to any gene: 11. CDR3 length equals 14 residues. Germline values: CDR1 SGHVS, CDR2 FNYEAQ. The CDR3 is CASSSRGLGTELFF. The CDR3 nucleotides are TGTGCCAGCAGCTCAAGGGGGCTGGGGACTGAACTGTTTTTT.

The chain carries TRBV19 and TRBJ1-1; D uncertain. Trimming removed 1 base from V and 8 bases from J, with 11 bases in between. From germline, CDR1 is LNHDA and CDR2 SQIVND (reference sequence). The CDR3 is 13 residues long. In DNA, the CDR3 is TGTGCCAGTAGTATAGCCGCGCAAGGGGAAGCTTTCTTT. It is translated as CASSIAAQGEAFF. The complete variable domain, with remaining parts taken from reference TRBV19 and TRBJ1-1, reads DGGITQSPKYLFRKEGQNVTLSCEQNLNHDAMYWYRQDPGQGLRLIYYSQIVNDFQKGDIAEGYSVSREKKESFPLTVTSAQKNPTAFYLCASSIAAQGEAFFGQGTRLTVV.

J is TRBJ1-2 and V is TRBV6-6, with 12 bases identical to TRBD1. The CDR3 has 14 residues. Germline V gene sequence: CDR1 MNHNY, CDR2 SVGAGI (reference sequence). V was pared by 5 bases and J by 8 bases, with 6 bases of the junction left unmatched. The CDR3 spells CASSQGQGAGGYTF. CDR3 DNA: TGTGCCAGCAGTCAGGGACAGGGGGCAGGCGGCTACACCTTC.

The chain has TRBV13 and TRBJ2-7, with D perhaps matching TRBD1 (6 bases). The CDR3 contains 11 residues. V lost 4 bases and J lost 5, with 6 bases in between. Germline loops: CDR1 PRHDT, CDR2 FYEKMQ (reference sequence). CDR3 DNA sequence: TGTGCCAGCAGCTACAGGGACGAGCAGTACTTC. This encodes CASSYRDEQYF.

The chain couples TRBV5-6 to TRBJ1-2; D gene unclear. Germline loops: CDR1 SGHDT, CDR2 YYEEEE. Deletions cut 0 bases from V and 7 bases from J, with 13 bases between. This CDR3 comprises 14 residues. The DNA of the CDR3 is TGTGCCAGCAGCTTGGACCCACAGAAAGCTGGCTACACCTTC. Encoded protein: CASSLDPQKAGYTF.

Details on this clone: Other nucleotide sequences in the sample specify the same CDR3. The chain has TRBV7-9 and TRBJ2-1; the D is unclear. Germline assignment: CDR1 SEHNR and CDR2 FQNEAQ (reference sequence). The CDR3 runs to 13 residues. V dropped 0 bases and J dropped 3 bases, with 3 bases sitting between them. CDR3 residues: CASSLARYNEQFF. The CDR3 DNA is TGTGCCAGCAGCTTAGCTCGCTACAATGAGCAGTTCTTC.

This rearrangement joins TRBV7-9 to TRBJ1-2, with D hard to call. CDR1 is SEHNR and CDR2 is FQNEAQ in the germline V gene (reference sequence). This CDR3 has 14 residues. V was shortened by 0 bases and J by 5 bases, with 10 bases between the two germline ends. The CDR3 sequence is CASSLAAAAYGYTF. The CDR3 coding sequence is TGTGCCAGCAGCTTAGCGGCGGCAGCTTATGGCTACACCTTC.

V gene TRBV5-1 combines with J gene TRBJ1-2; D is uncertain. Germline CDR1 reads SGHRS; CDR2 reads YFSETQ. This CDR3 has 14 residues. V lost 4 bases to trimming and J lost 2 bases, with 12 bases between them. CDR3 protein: CASSLRTENYGYTF. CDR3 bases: TGCGCCAGCAGCCTCCGGACGGAGAACTATGGCTACACCTTC.

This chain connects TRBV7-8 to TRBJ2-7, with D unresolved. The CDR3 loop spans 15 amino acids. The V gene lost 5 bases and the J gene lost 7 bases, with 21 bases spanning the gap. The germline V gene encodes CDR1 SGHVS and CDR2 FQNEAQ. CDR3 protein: CASSGLTLATREQYF. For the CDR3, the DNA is TGTGCCAGCAGCGGGCTAACCCTCGCTACCAGGGAGCAGTACTTC.

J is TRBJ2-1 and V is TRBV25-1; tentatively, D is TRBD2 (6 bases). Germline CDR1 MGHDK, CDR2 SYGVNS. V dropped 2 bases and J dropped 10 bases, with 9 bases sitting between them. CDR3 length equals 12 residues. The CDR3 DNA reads TGTGCCAGCAGTGAAGGACGGGGGGAGCAGTTCTTC. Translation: CASSEGRGEQFF. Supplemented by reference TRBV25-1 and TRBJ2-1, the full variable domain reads EADIYQTPRYLVIGTGKKITLECSQTMGHDKMYWYQQDPGMELHLIHYSYGVNSTEKGDLSSESTVSRIRTEHFPLTLESARPSHTSQYLCASSEGRGEQFFGPGTRLTVL.

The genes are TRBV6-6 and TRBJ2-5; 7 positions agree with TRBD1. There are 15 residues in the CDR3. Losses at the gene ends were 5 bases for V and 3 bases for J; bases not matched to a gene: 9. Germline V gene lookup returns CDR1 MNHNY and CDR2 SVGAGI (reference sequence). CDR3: CASSPRQGREETQYF. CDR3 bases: TGTGCCAGCAGTCCGAGACAGGGTAGGGAAGAGACCCAGTACTTC.

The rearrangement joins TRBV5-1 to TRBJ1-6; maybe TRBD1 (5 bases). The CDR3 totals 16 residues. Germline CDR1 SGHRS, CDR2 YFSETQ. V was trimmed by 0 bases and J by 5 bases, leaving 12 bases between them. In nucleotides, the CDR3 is TGCGCCAGCAGCTTGGAGGGACGTAGAGATAATTCACCCCTCCACTTT. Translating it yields CASSLEGRRDNSPLHF.

Written as DNA, the CDR3 is TGTGCCAGCTCACCCTCCGGGACAGGCTTAGAGCAGTTCTTC. This sequence encodes CASSPSGTGLEQFF. The chain couples TRBV18 to TRBJ2-1, with 8 bases that match TRBD1. Trimming at V came to 3 bases and at J to 10 bases, leaving 8 bases not matched to a gene. Germline V gives CDR1 KGHSH, CDR2 LQKENI. The CDR3 sequence is 14 residues long.

Written as DNA, the CDR3 is TGTGCCAGCAGCTTGGGGACAGGTCGGCAGGATGAAAAACTGTTTTTT. Encoded protein: CASSLGTGRQDEKLFF. V and J are TRBV5-8 and TRBJ1-4, with 7 bases fitting TRBD1. The CDR3 runs to 16 residues. V gave up 0 bases and J gave up 6 bases; unmatched junction bases: 8. Germline CDR1 and CDR2: SGHTS and YDEGEE.

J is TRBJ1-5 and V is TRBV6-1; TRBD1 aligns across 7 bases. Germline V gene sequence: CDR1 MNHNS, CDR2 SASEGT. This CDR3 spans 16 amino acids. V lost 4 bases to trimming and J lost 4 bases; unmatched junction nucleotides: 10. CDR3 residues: CASSASPGTANQPQHF. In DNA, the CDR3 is TGTGCCAGCAGTGCTTCTCCCGGGACAGCTAATCAGCCCCAGCATTTT.

CDR3 sequence: CASSTTRSSGNTIYF. The CDR3 DNA reads as TGTGCCAGCAGCACTACCCGAAGCTCTGGAAACACCATATATTTT. The chain has TRBV5-6 and TRBJ1-3; D gene ambiguous. The CDR3 runs 15 residues. CDR1 is SGHDT, CDR2 YYEEEE, per germline. V was trimmed by 4 bases and J by 0 bases, leaving 11 bases between them.

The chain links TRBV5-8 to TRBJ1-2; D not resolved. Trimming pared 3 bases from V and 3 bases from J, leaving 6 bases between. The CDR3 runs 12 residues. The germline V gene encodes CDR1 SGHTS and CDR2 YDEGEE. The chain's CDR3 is CASSSWDYGYTF. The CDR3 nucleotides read TGTGCCAGCAGCTCCTGGGACTATGGCTACACCTTC.

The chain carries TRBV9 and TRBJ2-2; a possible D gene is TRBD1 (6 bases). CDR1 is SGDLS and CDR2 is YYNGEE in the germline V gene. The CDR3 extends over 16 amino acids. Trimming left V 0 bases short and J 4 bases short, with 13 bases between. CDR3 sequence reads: CASSVEAGAGTGELFF. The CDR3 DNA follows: TGTGCCAGCAGCGTAGAGGCAGGGGCGGGCACCGGGGAGCTGTTTTTT.

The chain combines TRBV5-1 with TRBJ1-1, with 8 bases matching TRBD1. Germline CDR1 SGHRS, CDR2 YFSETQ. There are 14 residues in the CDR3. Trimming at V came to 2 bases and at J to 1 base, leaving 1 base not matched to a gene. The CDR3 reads CASSLGTGNTEAFF. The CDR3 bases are TGCGCCAGCAGCTTAGGGACAGGGAACACTGAAGCTTTCTTT.

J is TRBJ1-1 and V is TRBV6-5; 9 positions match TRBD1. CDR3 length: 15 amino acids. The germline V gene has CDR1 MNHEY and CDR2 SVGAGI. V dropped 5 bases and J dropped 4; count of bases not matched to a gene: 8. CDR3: CASSTGQGTVTEAFF. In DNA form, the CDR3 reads TGTGCCAGCAGTACAGGACAGGGGACGGTCACTGAAGCTTTCTTT.

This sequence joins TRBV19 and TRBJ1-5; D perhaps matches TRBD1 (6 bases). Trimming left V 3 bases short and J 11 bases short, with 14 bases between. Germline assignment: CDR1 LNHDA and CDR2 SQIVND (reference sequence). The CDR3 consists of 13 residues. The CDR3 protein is CASSINDRPSQHF. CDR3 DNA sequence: TGTGCCAGTAGTATTAACGACAGGCCATCCCAGCATTTT.

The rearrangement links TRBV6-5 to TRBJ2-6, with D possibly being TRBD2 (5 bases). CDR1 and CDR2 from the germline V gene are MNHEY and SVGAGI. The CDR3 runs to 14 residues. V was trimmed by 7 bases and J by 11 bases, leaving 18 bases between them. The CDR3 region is CASTSRGSNDVLTF. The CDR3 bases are TGTGCCAGCACCTCTAGAGGGTCAAATGACGTCCTGACTTTC.

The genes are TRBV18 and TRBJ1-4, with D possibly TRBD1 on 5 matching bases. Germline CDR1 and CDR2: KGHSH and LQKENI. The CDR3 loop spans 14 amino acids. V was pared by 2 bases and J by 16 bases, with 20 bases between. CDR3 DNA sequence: TGTGCCAGCTCACCATCTGACAGATCAATTATTCGGTTTTTT. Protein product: CASSPSDRSIIRFF.

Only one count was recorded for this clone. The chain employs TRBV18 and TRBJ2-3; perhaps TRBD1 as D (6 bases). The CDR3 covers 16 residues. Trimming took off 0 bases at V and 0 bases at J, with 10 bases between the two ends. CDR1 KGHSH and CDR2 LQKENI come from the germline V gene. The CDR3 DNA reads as TGTGCCAGCTCACCACCGCGACAGGCTAGCACAGATACGCAGTATTTT. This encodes CASSPPRQASTDTQYF.